This TCR beta chain was sequenced in a study of monozygotic twins with inflammatory bowel disease. The germline gives CDR1 SGHTA, CDR2 FQGNSA. This CDR3 has 16 amino acids. Template switching incorporated UMIs with a 6-nucleotide sample barcode. After re-calling the 5' RACE reads, TCRdb lists one entry per CDR3 protein, DNA absent. This repertoire includes about 300,000 distinct CDR3 sequences. The sample consisted of blood. The TCR was taken from a human donor with ulcerative colitis or Crohn's disease, or a healthy co-twin of an affected twin (not recorded which). This chain connects TRBV7-2 to TRBJ1-3. The CDR3 is CASSIPTARSGNTIYF.